This entry lists 23 T cell receptor beta chains sequenced from one sample in a study of read filtering for tumor transcriptome and immune sequencing. From around 0.4 ug of RNA, a library with molecular barcoded alpha/delta and beta/gamma adaptors was made. One entry per CDR3 protein, called by TCRdb with MiXCR from the reads. The sample lists 20,000 to 30,000 distinct CDR3 sequences; 20% to 25% were seen once. The specimen sequenced was a population of CD138-negative cells sorted from bone marrow. Source of these receptors: a donor at least 40 years old with multiple myeloma.

Only a few counts were recorded for this clonotype. The chain combines TRBV5-4 with TRBJ1-1; 8 nucleotides line up with TRBD1. V was clipped by 4 bases and J by 4 bases; unmatched bases: 6. CDR3 length: 14 amino acids. Germline CDR1 is SGHNT and CDR2 is YYREEE (reference sequence). DNA for the CDR3: TGTGCCAGCAGCCAGGGACAGGATTCCACTGAAGCTTTCTTT. Its translation: CASSQGQDSTEAFF.

At least ten counts were recorded for this clonotype. This chain connects TRBV6-5 to TRBJ2-1; TRBD2 agrees at 12 bases. The germline V gene encodes CDR1 MNHEY and CDR2 SVGAGI. The CDR3 contains 14 residues. V lost 7 bases and J lost 6; bases outside the gene matches: 4. The CDR3 coding sequence is TGTGCCAGCACCCCGGGACTAGCGGGCAATGAGCAGTTCTTC. It translates to CASTPGLAGNEQFF.

This clonotype was recorded at least ten times. The rearrangement links TRBV5-4 to TRBJ2-2; 7 nucleotides match TRBD1. The CDR3 is 15 amino acids. Per the germline V gene, CDR1 is SGHNT and CDR2 is YYREEE (reference sequence). The J segment lost 4 bases and the V segment lost 4 bases, leaving 7 bases of the junction unmatched. The CDR3 region is CASSTNRGPTGELFF. CDR3 bases: TGTGCCAGCAGCACTAACAGGGGTCCCACCGGGGAGCTGTTTTTT.

This clonotype was counted at least ten times. The V and J genes are TRBV29-1 and TRBJ2-2, with D uncertain. Looked up from germline, CDR1 is SQVTM and CDR2 is ANQGSEA. V lost 2 bases and J 5 bases, leaving 9 bases between the germline ends. This CDR3 spans 13 amino acids. The CDR3 loop reads CSVEIAGTGELFF. CDR3 DNA sequence: TGCAGCGTTGAAATAGCAGGAACCGGGGAGCTGTTTTTT.

J is TRBJ2-7 and V is TRBV2; 7 positions agree with TRBD2. There are 14 residues in the CDR3. The V segment lost 7 bases and the J segment 2 bases; nucleotides outside the gene matches: 8. Germline assignment: CDR1 SNHLY and CDR2 FYNNEI. The CDR3 DNA reads TGTGCCAGCACCGCGGGCGGGGGTACCTACGAGCAGTACTTC. This translates into CASTAGGGTYEQYF.

There are a few counts of this clonotype. The V and J genes are TRBV5-4 and TRBJ2-4; perhaps TRBD1 as D (6 bases). The germline gives CDR1 SGHNT, CDR2 YYREEE (reference sequence). V shed 4 bases and J shed 5 bases, with 10 bases lying between them. The CDR3 has 13 amino acids. CDR3 bases: TGTGCCAGCAGCGTTGGACAGCAAAACATTCAGTACTTC. Translating it yields CASSVGQQNIQYF. The full variable domain, rest sourced from reference TRBV5-4 and TRBJ2-4, is ETGVTQSPTHLIKTRGQQVTLRCSSQSGHNTVSWYQQALGQGPQFIFQYYREEENGRGNFPPRFSGLQFPNYSSELNVNALELDDSALYLCASSVGQQNIQYFGAGTRLSVL.

Only a few counts were recorded for this clonotype. A single base separates this from a much larger clone, so it may be a read error. Since no conserved phenylalanine or tryptophan closes the CDR3, a read error is the likely cause. V is TRBV10-3 and J is TRBJ2-2; D is uncertain. The CDR3 extends over 12 amino acids. Germline V gene lookup returns CDR1 ENHRY and CDR2 SYGVKD. Trimming removed 11 bases from V and 6 bases from J, with 13 bases in between. The DNA of the CDR3 is TGTGCCTATCGGTCTGGTTCCGGGGAGCTGTTTCTT. Its protein is CAYRSGSGELFL.

The table lists this clonotype with many counts. The chain couples TRBV28 to TRBJ1-2, with D maybe TRBD1 (5 bases). The CDR3 runs to 13 residues. V lost 5 bases to trimming and J lost 4 bases, with 11 bases between them. Germline V gene sequence: CDR1 MDHEN, CDR2 SYDVKM. CDR3 region: CASSIDSGYGYTF. The CDR3, as DNA: TGTGCCAGCAGTATTGACAGTGGCTATGGCTACACCTTC.

This clonotype has ten or more counts. The chain has TRBV4-2 and TRBJ2-1; 7 bases match TRBD2. The germline CDR1 and CDR2 sequences are LGHNA and YNFKEQ. The CDR3 totals 12 residues. V shed 4 bases, J shed 9 bases, and the junction held 3 bases outside the gene matches. As DNA, the CDR3 is TGTGCCAGCAGCCTGGCTAGCGGTGAGCAGTTCTTC. It is translated as CASSLASGEQFF.

This clonotype was found many times. This chain connects TRBV7-6 to TRBJ1-2; perhaps TRBD1 as D (6 bases). The CDR3 is made up of 14 amino acids. CDR1 SGHVS and CDR2 FNYEAQ come from the germline V gene. Trimming stripped 1 base from V and 5 bases from J, with 11 bases between. CDR3 nucleotides: TGTGCCAGCAGCTTAGGAGGGGGGGGGTATGGCTACACCTTC. It specifies CASSLGGGGYGYTF. Drawing the rest from reference TRBV7-6 and TRBJ1-2, the complete variable domain is GAGVSQSPRYKVTKRGQDVALRCDPISGHVSLYWYRQALGQGPEFLTYFNYEAQQDKSGLPNDRFSAERPEGSISTLTIQRTEQRDSAMYRCASSLGGGGYGYTFGSGTRLTVV.

Comment on this clonotype: A read error may produce the germline difference seen at one junction end. The chain uses TRBV12-3 or TRBV12-4 and TRBJ2-7; the match to TRBD1 covers 9 bases. The CDR3 is made up of 17 amino acids. The CDR3 DNA sequence: TGTGCTAGCAGTTCCCCGCTCGGGGGACAGGGTTCTTACGTGCAGTACTTC. Protein: CASSSPLGGQGSYVQYF.

The chain recombines TRBV7-8 with TRBJ2-5; 11 bases align to TRBD2. V dropped 8 bases and J dropped 2; count of bases not matched to a gene: 10. The CDR3 is 16 residues long. Germline CDR1 reads SGHVS; CDR2 reads FQNEAQ. CDR3 in amino acids: CASVEGLAVCQETQYF. CDR3 nucleotide sequence: TGTGCCAGCGTGGAGGGACTAGCGGTCTGTCAAGAGACCCAGTACTTC.

There are a few counts of this clonotype. The chain joins TRBV28 to TRBJ1-2, with TRBD1 matching 8 bases. Germline values: CDR1 MDHEN, CDR2 SYDVKM. V dropped 3 bases and J dropped 6; count of bases not matched to a gene: 12. CDR3 length: 16 residues. CDR3 in DNA: TGTGCCAGCAGTTTTAGGGACAGGATTTTCTTAGATGGCTACACCTTC. It codes for CASSFRDRIFLDGYTF.

This clonotype is medium-sized within its sample. The chain couples TRBV2 to TRBJ2-3; no reliable D call. This CDR3 is 11 amino acids long. The germline gives CDR1 SNHLY, CDR2 FYNNEI. V was clipped by 5 bases and J by 2 bases, with 2 bases between them. The CDR3 bases are TGTGCCAGCAGTACCACAGATACGCAGTATTTT. This gives the protein CASSTTDTQYF.

This clonotype was counted ten times or more. This sequence joins TRBV29-1 and TRBJ2-1; D is uncertain. CDR1 and CDR2 (germline): SQVTM, ANQGSEA. Between the trimmed V and J ends, which lost 3 bases and 3 bases, there was a span of 3 bases. The CDR3 covers 11 residues. The CDR3 here is CSVDDYNEQFF. The CDR3 coding sequence is TGCAGCGTTGACGACTACAATGAGCAGTTCTTC.

This clonotype was counted ten times or more. The chain employs TRBV20-1 and TRBJ2-1; the D gene could be TRBD1 or TRBD2 (5 bases each). Looked up from germline, CDR1 is DFQATT and CDR2 is SNEGSKA (reference sequence). This CDR3 has 13 amino acids. Trimming cost V 6 bases and J 8 bases, with 17 bases left between them. CDR3 sequence (DNA): TGCAGTGCCCCGGACCAGTGGGGGTATGAGCAGTTCTTC. It codes for CSAPDQWGYEQFF.

This clonotype was seen at least ten times. The J gene is TRBJ2-5, the V gene TRBV2; 9 nucleotides align to TRBD1. Germline V gene sequence: CDR1 SNHLY, CDR2 FYNNEI. Trimming at V came to 6 bases and at J to 4 bases, leaving 9 bases not matched to a gene. The CDR3 runs 15 residues. The CDR3: CASSRSDRGGETQYF. The CDR3 nucleotides read TGTGCCAGCAGCCGATCAGACAGGGGGGGAGAGACCCAGTACTTC.

This clonotype was detected a few times. A much larger clone differs by one base, so this may be a read error. This chain connects TRBV10-3 to TRBJ2-5, with 11 positions matching TRBD1. This CDR3 spans 14 amino acids. V trimming: 6 bases; J trimming: 9 bases; junction bases outside the gene matches: 9. Germline assignment: CDR1 ENHRY and CDR2 SYGVKD. DNA for the CDR3: TGTGCCATCAGGCCCGGGACAGGGGGGGAGGCCCAGTACTTC. The encoded protein is CAIRPGTGGEAQYF.

This clonotype has a count of ten or more. The chain uses TRBV29-1 and TRBJ2-7; D not certain. The CDR3 extends over 13 amino acids. From germline, CDR1 is SQVTM and CDR2 ANQGSEA. V was pared by 4 bases and J by 5 bases, with 15 bases between. CDR3 residues: CSVAGFGDDEQYF. The CDR3 DNA reads TGCAGCGTTGCAGGATTCGGAGACGACGAGCAGTACTTC.

This clonotype was counted many times. The rearrangement uses TRBV9 and TRBJ2-3; 8 bases match TRBD1. This CDR3 is 15 amino acids long. Germline trimming cut 3 bases from V and 0 bases from J; bases unmatched to any gene: 3. Germline V gene sequence: CDR1 SGDLS, CDR2 YYNGEE. For the CDR3, the DNA is TGTGCCAGCAGCGGGACAGGGACTAGCACAGATACGCAGTATTTT. Amino acids: CASSGTGTSTDTQYF.

This clonotype was recorded at least ten times. J is TRBJ2-5 and V is TRBV2, with TRBD1 matching 9 bases. Germline V gene data show CDR1 as SNHLY and CDR2 as FYNNEI. V shed 6 bases and J 4 bases; nucleotides not matched to a gene: 9. The CDR3 contains 15 residues. The CDR3 reads CASSADRGIRETQYF. The CDR3, as DNA: TGTGCCAGCAGCGCCGACAGGGGGATTCGAGAGACCCAGTACTTC.

In its sample, this clonotype was seen many times. The chain is built from TRBV29-1 and TRBJ2-5; the D gene could be TRBD1 or TRBD2 (5 bases each). The CDR3 runs 10 residues. The V gene lost 0 bases and the J gene lost 10 bases, with 6 bases spanning the gap. Germline lookup yields CDR1 SQVTM and CDR2 ANQGSEA. CDR3 in amino acids: CSVEEGDQYF. The CDR3 DNA reads TGCAGCGTTGAAGAGGGGGACCAGTACTTC.

The table lists this clonotype with many counts. The rearrangement joins TRBV6-1 to TRBJ2-1; 8 bases agree with TRBD2. V shed 5 bases, J shed 5 bases, and the junction held 8 bases outside the gene matches. Per the germline V gene, CDR1 is MNHNS and CDR2 is SASEGT. This CDR3 is 15 amino acids long. This chain's CDR3 is CASSKVLADNNEQFF. CDR3 in DNA: TGTGCCAGCAGTAAGGTACTAGCGGACAACAATGAGCAGTTCTTC.